This entry lists 5 T cell receptor beta chains sequenced from one sample in a study of blood T cell repertoires in COVID-19. Assay: immunoSEQ multiplex PCR; the TCRdb copy retains only in-frame clones and omits some. The sample contains fewer than 250,000 clones, around 80% of which appear only once. The sequencing input was peripheral blood. These receptors all come from a man aged 45-60 years with active or convalescent COVID-19.

This chain connects TRBV7-9 to TRBJ1-1; no definite D call. This CDR3 comprises 12 residues. In germline, CDR1 is SEHNR, CDR2 FQNEAQ (reference sequence). V was shortened by 1 base and J by 8 bases, with 8 bases between the two germline ends. The CDR3 nucleotides read TGTGCCAGCAGCTTAGTCTTGGAGGAAGCTTTCTTT. Translation: CASSLVLEEAFF.

The chain joins TRBV6-6 to TRBJ2-7, with TRBD1 matching over 10 bases. The germline V gene encodes CDR1 MNHNY and CDR2 SVGAGI (reference sequence). V lost 7 bases, J lost 7 bases, and 13 bases stayed unmatched. The CDR3 spans 15 residues. CDR3 residues: CASTSRDRGGEEQYF. The CDR3 nucleotides are TGTGCCAGCACTAGCCGGGACAGGGGTGGGGAAGAGCAGTACTTC.

This chain joins TRBV5-5 and TRBJ2-5, with D possibly being TRBD1 (6 bases). CDR1 and CDR2 (germline): SGHKS, YYEKEE (reference sequence). Trimming removed 3 bases from V and 4 bases from J, with 13 bases in between. This CDR3 spans 14 amino acids. The CDR3 loop reads CASSSTQGPETQYF. CDR3 nucleotides: TGTGCCAGCAGCTCCACTCAGGGGCCAGAGACCCAGTACTTC.

The gene calls are TRBV5-1 and TRBJ2-7, with 11 bases identical to TRBD1. CDR3 size: 16 residues. Germline V gene sequence: CDR1 SGHRS, CDR2 YFSETQ. Trimming took 3 bases from V and 7 from J; bases not matched to a gene: 12. In nucleotides, the CDR3 is TGCGCCAGCAGCTCTCCCGGGACAGGGGGGAGCCGGGAGCAGTACTTC. It yields the protein CASSSPGTGGSREQYF.

This clone was detected ten times or more. The CDR3 protein is CASSLVGTRSSYNEQFF. As DNA, the CDR3 is TGTGCCAGCAGCTTAGTCGGGACTAGGAGCTCCTACAATGAGCAGTTCTTC. This sequence joins TRBV7-8 and TRBJ2-1; 8 nucleotides match TRBD2. The germline V gene encodes CDR1 SGHVS and CDR2 FQNEAQ. Trimming cost V 1 base and J 0 bases; bases outside gene matches: 5. This CDR3 comprises 17 residues.